The clone carrying this T cell receptor beta chain was counted once. Sequencing used immunoSEQ multiplex PCR; TCRdb keeps in-frame clones, though not all of them. The repertoire holds fewer than 65,000 clones, with 75% to 90% as singletons. The CDR3 consists of 14 residues. CDR1 and CDR2 (germline): LNHNV, YYDKDF (reference sequence). V was clipped by 1 base and J by 3 bases, with 9 bases between them. These data come from a study of blood T cell repertoires in COVID-19. In the study overall: Acute and convalescent COVID-19 samples came from the United States, Italy and Spain.

This TCR was sampled from a man between 60 and 70 years old with acute or convalescent COVID-19. What was sequenced was peripheral blood. This chain uses TRBV15 with TRBJ1-2; the D gene is possibly TRBD1 (6 bases). In nucleotides, the CDR3 is TGTGCCACCAGCAGAGTAGGGGGGGACTATGGCTACACCTTC. Translation gives CATSRVGGDYGYTF. The full variable domain, rest sourced from reference TRBV15 and TRBJ1-2, is DAMVIQNPRYQVTQFGKPVTLSCSQTLNHNVMYWYQQKSSQAPKLLFHYYDKDFNNEADTPDNFQSRRPNTSFCFLDIRSPGLGDTAMYLCATSRVGGDYGYTFGSGTRLTVV.